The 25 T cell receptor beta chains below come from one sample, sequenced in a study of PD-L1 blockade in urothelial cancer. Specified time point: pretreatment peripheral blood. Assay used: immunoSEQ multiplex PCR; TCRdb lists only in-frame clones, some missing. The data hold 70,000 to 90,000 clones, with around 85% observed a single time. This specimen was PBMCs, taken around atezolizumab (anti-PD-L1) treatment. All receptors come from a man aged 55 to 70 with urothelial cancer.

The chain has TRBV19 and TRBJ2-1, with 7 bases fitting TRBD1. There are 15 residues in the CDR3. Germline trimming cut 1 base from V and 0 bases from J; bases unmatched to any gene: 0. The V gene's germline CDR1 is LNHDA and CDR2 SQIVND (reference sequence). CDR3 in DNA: TGTGCCAGTAGTATAGGACAGGGCTCCTACAATGAGCAGTTCTTC. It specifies CASSIGQGSYNEQFF.

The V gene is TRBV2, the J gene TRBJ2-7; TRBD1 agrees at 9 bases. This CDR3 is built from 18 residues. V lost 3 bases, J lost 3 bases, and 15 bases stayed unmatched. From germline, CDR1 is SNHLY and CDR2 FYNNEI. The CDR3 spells CASSEGPGQGLRGYEQYF. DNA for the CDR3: TGTGCCAGCAGTGAGGGACCGGGACAGGGATTGAGGGGCTACGAGCAGTACTTC.

The CDR3 region is CASSLVPRNYGYTF. Written as DNA, the CDR3 is TGTGCCAGCAGCTTAGTACCGCGGAACTATGGCTACACCTTC. The chain links TRBV7-8 to TRBJ1-2, with D uncertain. This CDR3 contains 14 residues. Trimming left V 1 base short and J 2 bases short, with 8 bases between. The germline V gene encodes CDR1 SGHVS and CDR2 FQNEAQ.

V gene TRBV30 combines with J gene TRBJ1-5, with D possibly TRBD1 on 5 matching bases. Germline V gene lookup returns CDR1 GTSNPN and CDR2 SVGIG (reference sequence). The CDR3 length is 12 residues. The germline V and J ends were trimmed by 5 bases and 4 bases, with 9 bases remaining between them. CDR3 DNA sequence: TGTGCCTGGGGACATCCGAATCAGCCCCAGCATTTT. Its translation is CAWGHPNQPQHF. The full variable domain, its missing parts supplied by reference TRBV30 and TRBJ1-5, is SQTIHQWPATLVQPVGSPLSLECTVEGTSNPNLYWYRQAAGRGLQLLFYSVGIGQISSEVPQNLSASRPQDRQFILSSKKLLLSDSGFYLCAWGHPNQPQHFGDGTRLSIL.

CDR3 residues: CASSVAGTSYEQYF. The DNA for the CDR3 is TGTGCCAGCAGCGTAGCAGGGACTAGTTACGAGCAGTACTTC. The chain combines TRBV9 with TRBJ2-7; 8 bases fit TRBD2. CDR1 and CDR2 from the germline V gene are SGDLS and YYNGEE. The CDR3 sequence is 14 residues long. After removal of 0 bases from V and 4 bases from J, the junction contained 3 bases not matched to a gene.

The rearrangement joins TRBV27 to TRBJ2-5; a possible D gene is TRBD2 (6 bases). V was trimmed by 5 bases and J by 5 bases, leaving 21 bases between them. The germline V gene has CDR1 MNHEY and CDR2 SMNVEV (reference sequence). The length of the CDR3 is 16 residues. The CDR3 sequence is CASSNRGGSAPETQYF. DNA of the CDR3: TGTGCCAGCAGTAATCGTGGGGGGAGTGCTCCGGAGACCCAGTACTTC.

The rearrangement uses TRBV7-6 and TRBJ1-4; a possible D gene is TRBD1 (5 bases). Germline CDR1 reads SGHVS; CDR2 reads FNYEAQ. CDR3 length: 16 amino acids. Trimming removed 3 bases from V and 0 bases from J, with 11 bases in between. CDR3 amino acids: CASSLRTQATNEKLFF. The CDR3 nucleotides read TGTGCCAGCAGCTTGAGGACACAAGCAACTAATGAAAAACTGTTTTTT.

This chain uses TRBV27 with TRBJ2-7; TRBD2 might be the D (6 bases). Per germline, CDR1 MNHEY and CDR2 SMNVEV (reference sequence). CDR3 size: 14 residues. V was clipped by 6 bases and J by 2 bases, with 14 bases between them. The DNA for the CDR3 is TGTGCCAGCAGCCGGGACTCCAACGCCTACGAGCAGTACTTC. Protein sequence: CASSRDSNAYEQYF.

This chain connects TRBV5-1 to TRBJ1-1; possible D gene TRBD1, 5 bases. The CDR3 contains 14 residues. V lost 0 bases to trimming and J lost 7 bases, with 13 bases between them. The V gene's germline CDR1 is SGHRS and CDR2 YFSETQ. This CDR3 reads CASSLAALQDEAFF. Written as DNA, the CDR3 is TGCGCCAGCAGCTTGGCGGCCCTACAGGATGAAGCTTTCTTT.

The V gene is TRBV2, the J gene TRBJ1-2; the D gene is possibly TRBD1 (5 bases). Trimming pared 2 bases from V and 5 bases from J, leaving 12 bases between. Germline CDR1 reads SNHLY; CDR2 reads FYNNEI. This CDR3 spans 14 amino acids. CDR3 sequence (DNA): TGTGCCAGCAGTGAAAGGGGTAGGGAATATGGCTACACCTTC. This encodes CASSERGREYGYTF.

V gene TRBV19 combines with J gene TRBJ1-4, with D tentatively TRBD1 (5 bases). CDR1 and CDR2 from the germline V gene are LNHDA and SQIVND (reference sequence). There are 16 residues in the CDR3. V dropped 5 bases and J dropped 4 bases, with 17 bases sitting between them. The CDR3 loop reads CASSWGGDRYNEKLFF. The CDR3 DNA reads TGTGCCAGTAGTTGGGGAGGCGACAGATATAATGAAAAACTGTTTTTT.

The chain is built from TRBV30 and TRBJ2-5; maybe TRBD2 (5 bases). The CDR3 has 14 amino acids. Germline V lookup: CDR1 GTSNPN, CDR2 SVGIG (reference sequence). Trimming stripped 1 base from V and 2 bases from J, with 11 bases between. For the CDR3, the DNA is TGTGCCTGGAGTGACCCCCCGGGACAAGAGACCCAGTACTTC. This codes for CAWSDPPGQETQYF. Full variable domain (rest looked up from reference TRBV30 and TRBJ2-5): SQTIHQWPATLVQPVGSPLSLECTVEGTSNPNLYWYRQAAGRGLQLLFYSVGIGQISSEVPQNLSASRPQDRQFILSSKKLLLSDSGFYLCAWSDPPGQETQYFGPGTRLLVL.

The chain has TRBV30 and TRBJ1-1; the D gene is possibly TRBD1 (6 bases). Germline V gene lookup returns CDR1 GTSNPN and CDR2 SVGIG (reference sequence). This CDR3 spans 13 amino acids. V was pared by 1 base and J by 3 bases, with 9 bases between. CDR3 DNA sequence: TGTGCCTGGAGTGGGTCAGGGGACACTGAAGCTTTCTTT. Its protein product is CAWSGSGDTEAFF.

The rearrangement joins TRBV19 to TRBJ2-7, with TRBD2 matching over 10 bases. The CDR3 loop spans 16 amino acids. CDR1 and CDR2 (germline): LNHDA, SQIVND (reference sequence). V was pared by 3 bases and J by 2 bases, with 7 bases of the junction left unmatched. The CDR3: CASSIISSGSTYEQYF. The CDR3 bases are TGTGCCAGTAGTATTATTTCTAGCGGGAGCACCTACGAGCAGTACTTC.

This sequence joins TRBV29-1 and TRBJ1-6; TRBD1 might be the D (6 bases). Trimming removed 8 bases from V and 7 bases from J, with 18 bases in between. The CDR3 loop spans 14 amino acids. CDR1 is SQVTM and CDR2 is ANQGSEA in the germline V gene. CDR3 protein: CSPRQEEPNSPLHF. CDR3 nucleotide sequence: TGCAGCCCCCGACAGGAAGAACCAAATTCACCCCTCCACTTT.

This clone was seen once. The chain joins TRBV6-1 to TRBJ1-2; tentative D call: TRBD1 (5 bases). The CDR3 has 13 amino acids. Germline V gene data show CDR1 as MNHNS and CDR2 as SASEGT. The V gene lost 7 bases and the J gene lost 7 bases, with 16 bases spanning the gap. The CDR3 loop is CASNAGGLFGYTF. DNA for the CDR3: TGTGCCAGCAATGCCGGGGGTCTCTTTGGCTACACCTTC.

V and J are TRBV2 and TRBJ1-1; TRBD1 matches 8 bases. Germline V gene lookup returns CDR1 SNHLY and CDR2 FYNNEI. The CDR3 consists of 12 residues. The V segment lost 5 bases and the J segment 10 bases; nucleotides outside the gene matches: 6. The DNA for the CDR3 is TGTGCCAGCAGTTACTCCGGGACAGGAGCTTTCTTT. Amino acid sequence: CASSYSGTGAFF.

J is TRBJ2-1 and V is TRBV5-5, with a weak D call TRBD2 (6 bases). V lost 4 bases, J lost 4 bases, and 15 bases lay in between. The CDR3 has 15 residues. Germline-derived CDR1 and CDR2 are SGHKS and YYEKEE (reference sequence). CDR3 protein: CASSLTSVNYNEQFF. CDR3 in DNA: TGTGCCAGCAGCCTGACTAGTGTGAATTACAATGAGCAGTTCTTC.

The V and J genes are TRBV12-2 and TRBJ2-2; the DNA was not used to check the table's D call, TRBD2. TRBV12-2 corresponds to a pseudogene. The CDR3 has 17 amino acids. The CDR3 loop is CASRTRHLAGGTGELFF. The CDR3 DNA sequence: TGTGCAAGTCGCACTAGACACCTAGCGGGGGGCACCGGGGAGCTGTTTTTT.

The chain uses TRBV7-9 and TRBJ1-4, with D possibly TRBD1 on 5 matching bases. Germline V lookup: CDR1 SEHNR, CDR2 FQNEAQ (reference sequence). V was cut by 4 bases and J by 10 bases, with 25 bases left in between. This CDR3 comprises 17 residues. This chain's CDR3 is CASSSPGAGALGGKLFF. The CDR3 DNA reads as TGTGCCAGCAGCTCCCCCGGGGCGGGTGCCCTCGGGGGAAAACTGTTTTTT.

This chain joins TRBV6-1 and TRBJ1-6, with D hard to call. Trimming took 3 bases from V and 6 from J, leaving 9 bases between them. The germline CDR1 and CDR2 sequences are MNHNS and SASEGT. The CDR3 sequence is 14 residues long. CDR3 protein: CASSETPSNSPLHF. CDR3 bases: TGTGCCAGCAGTGAGACACCAAGTAATTCACCCCTCCACTTT.

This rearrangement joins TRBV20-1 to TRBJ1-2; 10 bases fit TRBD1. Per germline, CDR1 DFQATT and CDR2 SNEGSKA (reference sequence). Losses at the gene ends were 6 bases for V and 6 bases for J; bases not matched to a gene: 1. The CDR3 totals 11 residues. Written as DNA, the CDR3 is TGCAGTGCGGACAGGGGGGATGGCTACACCTTC. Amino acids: CSADRGDGYTF.

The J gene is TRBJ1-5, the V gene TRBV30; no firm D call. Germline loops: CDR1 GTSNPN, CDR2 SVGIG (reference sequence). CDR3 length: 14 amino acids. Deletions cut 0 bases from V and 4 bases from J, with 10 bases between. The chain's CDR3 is CAWSVMGGNQPQHF. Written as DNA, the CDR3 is TGTGCCTGGAGTGTAATGGGCGGGAATCAGCCCCAGCATTTT. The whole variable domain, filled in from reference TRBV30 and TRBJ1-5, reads SQTIHQWPATLVQPVGSPLSLECTVEGTSNPNLYWYRQAAGRGLQLLFYSVGIGQISSEVPQNLSASRPQDRQFILSSKKLLLSDSGFYLCAWSVMGGNQPQHFGDGTRLSIL.

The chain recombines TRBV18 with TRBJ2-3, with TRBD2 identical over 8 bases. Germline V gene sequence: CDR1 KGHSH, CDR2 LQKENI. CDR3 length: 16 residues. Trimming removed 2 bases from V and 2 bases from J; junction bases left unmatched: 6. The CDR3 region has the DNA TGTGCCAGCTCACCAGGGATAGCGGGGTACACAGATACGCAGTATTTT. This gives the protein CASSPGIAGYTDTQYF.

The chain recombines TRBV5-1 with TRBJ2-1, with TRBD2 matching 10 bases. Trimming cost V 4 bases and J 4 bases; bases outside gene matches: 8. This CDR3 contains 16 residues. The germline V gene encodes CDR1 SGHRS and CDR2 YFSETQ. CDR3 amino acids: CASSRGASGGYNEQFF. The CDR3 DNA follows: TGCGCCAGCAGCAGGGGGGCTAGCGGGGGATACAATGAGCAGTTCTTC.